The 18 T cell receptor beta chains below come from one sample, sequenced in a study of shared clonotypes between healthy human individuals. Clones were read by immunoSEQ multiplex PCR, and TCRdb kept only the in-frame ones, dropping some. The sample lists about 2 million clones; 90% to 95% were seen once. Sequencing used naive CD4+ T cells sorted from blood. The sample's subset: CD45RA+ positively selected. The receptors come from a young man in good health.

The genes are TRBV30 and TRBJ2-7; D might be TRBD1 (6 bases). V was cut by 1 base and J by 3 bases, with 16 bases left in between. CDR1 and CDR2 (germline): GTSNPN, SVGIG (reference sequence). The CDR3 consists of 15 residues. The CDR3, as DNA: TGTGCCTGGAGTGAGGGACGGGCAGGGGTCTACGAGCAGTACTTC. As protein: CAWSEGRAGVYEQYF.

This chain joins TRBV29-1 and TRBJ2-2, with D uncertain. The V end was cut by 4 bases, the J end by 0 bases, with 9 bases between. This CDR3 has 14 residues. CDR1 and CDR2 from the germline V gene are SQVTM and ANQGSEA. CDR3 DNA: TGCAGCGTTGGTGTGGGGACGAACACCGGGGAGCTGTTTTTT. It encodes CSVGVGTNTGELFF.

The rearrangement links TRBV5-1 to TRBJ2-1, with a tentative D call TRBD2 (5 bases). Germline values: CDR1 SGHRS, CDR2 YFSETQ. Trimming stripped 2 bases from V and 9 bases from J, with 18 bases between. This CDR3 spans 15 amino acids. The CDR3 protein is CASSFGQTKSGEQFF. The CDR3 DNA reads TGCGCCAGCAGCTTCGGGCAGACTAAGTCGGGTGAGCAGTTCTTC.

This chain uses TRBV5-1 with TRBJ2-2; no clear D. V dropped 0 bases and J dropped 2 bases, with 8 bases sitting between them. Germline CDR1 and CDR2: SGHRS and YFSETQ. CDR3 size: 15 residues. As DNA, the CDR3 is TGCGCCAGCAGCTTGGAGCCAGGTAACACCGGGGAGCTGTTTTTT. Translating gives CASSLEPGNTGELFF.

V gene TRBV29-1 combines with J gene TRBJ2-3; 12 bases are a match to TRBD2. CDR1 is SQVTM, CDR2 ANQGSEA, per germline. The V segment lost 1 base and the J segment 2 bases; nucleotides outside the gene matches: 1. The CDR3 has 15 residues. CDR3 sequence reads: CSVEGLAGVTDTQYF. Here the CDR3 DNA reads TGCAGCGTTGAAGGACTAGCGGGGGTCACAGATACGCAGTATTTT.

The V call is TRBV6-6, the J call TRBJ1-6, with no clear D. This CDR3 region has 14 residues. Between the trimmed V and J ends, which lost 2 bases and 7 bases, there was a span of 9 bases. Germline V gives CDR1 MNHNY, CDR2 SVGAGI (reference sequence). The CDR3 loop reads CASSYVDGNSPLHF. DNA of the CDR3: TGTGCCAGCAGTTACGTGGACGGCAATTCACCCCTCCACTTT.

The chain has TRBV14 and TRBJ2-3, with TRBD2 identical over 12 bases. The CDR3 has 18 residues. J was trimmed by 4 bases and V by 4 bases; bases with no gene match: 12. Germline-derived CDR1 and CDR2 are SGHDN and FVKESK. The CDR3 DNA follows: TGTGCCAGCAGCCGGCGGGGGCCTAGCGGGAGGGCCGCAGATACGCAGTATTTT. This translates into CASSRRGPSGRAADTQYF.

This clone was seen only a few times. Within the sample, other DNA sequences also encode this same CDR3. This chain joins TRBV5-4 and TRBJ1-5; D is possibly TRBD1 (6 bases). This CDR3 has 14 amino acids. V gave up 0 bases and J gave up 2 bases, with 6 bases separating them. Germline V lookup: CDR1 SGHNT, CDR2 YYREEE (reference sequence). The CDR3 bases are TGTGCCAGCAGCTTGGCAGGGGGCAATCAGCCCCAGCATTTT. Translated, it gives CASSLAGGNQPQHF. The full variable domain, with the rest looked up from reference TRBV5-4 and TRBJ1-5, is ETGVTQSPTHLIKTRGQQVTLRCSSQSGHNTVSWYQQALGQGPQFIFQYYREEENGRGNFPPRFSGLQFPNYSSELNVNALELDDSALYLCASSLAGGNQPQHFGDGTRLSIL.

About this clone itself: The sample contains more than one DNA sequence encoding this CDR3. V and J are TRBV20-1 and TRBJ2-1, with D perhaps matching TRBD1 or TRBD2 (6 bases each). V shed 1 base and J shed 12 bases, with 10 bases lying between them. There are 11 residues in the CDR3. Germline values: CDR1 DFQATT, CDR2 SNEGSKA (reference sequence). CDR3 protein: CSARGGTTQFF. Written as DNA, the CDR3 is TGCAGTGCTAGAGGCGGGACAACGCAGTTCTTC.

The chain carries TRBV10-2 and TRBJ2-1, with D unresolved. The CDR3 extends over 12 amino acids. Germline lookup yields CDR1 WSHSY and CDR2 SAAADI. The V gene lost 7 bases and the J gene lost 1 base, with 5 bases spanning the gap. The CDR3 DNA follows: TGCGCCAGCACAGATTCCTACAATGAGCAGTTCTTC. Residues: CASTDSYNEQFF.

The chain combines TRBV7-2 with TRBJ2-1; 9 bases fit TRBD1. Germline values: CDR1 SGHTA, CDR2 FQGNSA. V shed 0 bases, J shed 9 bases, and the junction held 15 bases outside the gene matches. The CDR3 sequence is 18 residues long. The CDR3 nucleotides read TGTGCCAGCAGCTTAGCCCTCGGACAGGGGTCTGTTTTCGGTGAGCAGTTCTTC. Its translation: CASSLALGQGSVFGEQFF.

The chain joins TRBV7-2 to TRBJ2-1; perhaps TRBD2 as D (7 bases). V was cut by 5 bases and J by 7 bases, with 18 bases left in between. The CDR3 covers 15 residues. Germline V gene sequence: CDR1 SGHTA, CDR2 FQGNSA. The CDR3: CASSPPGGGVNEQFF. CDR3 bases: TGTGCCAGCAGCCCCCCGGGGGGCGGGGTGAATGAGCAGTTCTTC.

CDR3 sequence reads: CSAFQTDTQYF. Here the CDR3 DNA reads TGCAGTGCATTTCAGACAGATACGCAGTATTTT. The rearrangement joins TRBV20-1 to TRBJ2-3; no clear D gene. The CDR3 extends over 11 amino acids. Germline V CDR1 and CDR2: DFQATT, SNEGSKA (reference sequence). With 6 bases removed from V and 3 bases from J, the gap between germline ends came to 7 bases.

The rearrangement uses TRBV4-1 and TRBJ1-4, with D tentatively TRBD1 (5 bases). The CDR3 sequence is 16 residues long. Per germline, CDR1 MGHRA and CDR2 YSYEKL. V was pared by 5 bases and J by 1 base, with 14 bases between. CDR3 protein: CASSSGPGGTNEKLFF. DNA of the CDR3: TGCGCCAGCAGCTCAGGACCCGGGGGAACTAATGAAAAACTGTTTTTT.

V is TRBV7-2 and J is TRBJ2-1, with 14 nucleotides matching TRBD2. After removal of 6 bases from V and 9 bases from J, the junction contained 10 bases not matched to a gene. CDR3 length: 16 residues. Germline V lookup: CDR1 SGHTA, CDR2 FQGNSA. The CDR3: CASRNPGTSGRGEQFF. The CDR3 DNA reads as TGTGCCAGCAGAAACCCCGGGACTAGCGGGAGAGGTGAGCAGTTCTTC. Full variable domain (missing parts from reference TRBV7-2 and TRBJ2-1): GAGVSQSPSNKVTEKGKDVELRCDPISGHTALYWYRQSLGQGLEFLIYFQGNSAPDKSGLPSDRFSAERTGGSVSTLTIQRTQQEDSAVYLCASRNPGTSGRGEQFFGPGTRLTVL.

Details on this clone: Other DNA sequences of this sample code for an identical CDR3. This rearrangement joins TRBV7-8 to TRBJ2-5; TRBD2 matches at 11 bases. Per germline, CDR1 SGHVS and CDR2 FQNEAQ. Unmatched junction bases numbered 5, after V lost 3 bases and J lost 2 bases. The length of the CDR3 is 16 residues. CDR3 in DNA: TGTGCCAGCAGCTTCTCTAGCGGGGGGATTCAAGAGACCCAGTACTTC. Protein sequence: CASSFSSGGIQETQYF.

The chain carries TRBV27 and TRBJ2-3; D might be TRBD1 (5 bases). Trimming took off 9 bases at V and 1 base at J, with 11 bases between the two ends. Per germline, CDR1 MNHEY and CDR2 SMNVEV (reference sequence). This CDR3 is built from 13 residues. The DNA of the CDR3 is TGTGCCAGTATCAGGGCGGGCACAGATACGCAGTATTTT. It encodes CASIRAGTDTQYF.

The rearrangement uses TRBV5-1 and TRBJ1-6; TRBD1 matches at 7 bases. The CDR3 loop spans 15 amino acids. Looked up from germline, CDR1 is SGHRS and CDR2 is YFSETQ. The ends lost 3 bases at V and 9 bases at J; junction bases unmatched: 9. CDR3 sequence: CASSYDRERSSPLHF. The CDR3 coding sequence is TGCGCCAGCAGCTATGACAGGGAAAGAAGTTCACCCCTCCACTTT.